This T cell receptor beta chain was observed in a study of neoadjuvant anti-PD-1 for oral cavity cancer. For the study at large: Patients without progression got a fourth dose around day 43.

V gave up 6 bases and J gave up 4 bases; unmatched junction bases: 0. The CDR3 loop spans 12 amino acids. The germline V gene has CDR1 PRHDT and CDR2 FYEKMQ (reference sequence). Measured with immunoSEQ multiplex PCR; TCRdb has only the in-frame clones, and not every one. The data hold around 81,000 clones, with approximately 80% observed a single time. Patients were newly diagnosed with stage II-IVA oral cavity squamous cell carcinoma without prior systemic or radiation treatment. Cohort: HPV-negative, locally advanced oral cavity squamous cell carcinoma patients. The sample here was PBMCs, taken before nivolumab (anti-PD-1) treatment. This rearrangement joins TRBV13 to TRBJ1-1, with TRBD1 matching over 9 bases. The clonotype was recovered from a person aged 35-79 years with oral cavity squamous cell carcinoma. The CDR3 nucleotides are TGTGCCAGCAGGACAGGGGGCACTGAAGCTTTCTTT. This codes for CASRTGGTEAFF.